This T cell receptor (beta chain) appears in the sequencing data of a study of T cells after yellow fever vaccination (dated by TCRdb to the late 2010s). About the full investigation: The SMART-Seq v4 Ultra Low Input RNA kit was used to prepare libraries from fractions with low cell numbers. Bulk TCR alpha and beta repertoires were sequenced longitudinally to track T-cell clones before and after primary and booster YFV17D yellow fever vaccination. Two healthy male donors, one aged 18 to 30 and one aged 30 to 39 years, were included in the cohort. Blood samples were taken at several timepoints before and after primary and secondary immunization, and bulk PBMC replicates and cell subsets were isolated.

Sample treatment or condition, as interpreted from the label and publication: live attenuated yellow fever vaccine strain. At each blood-draw timepoint, two biological replicates of bulk PBMCs were collected. PBMCs were isolated from peripheral blood using a standard Ficoll-Paque protocol. TriZol was used to extract RNA from bulk PBMCs, from CD4 and CD8 fractions, and from dextramer-positive and dextramer-negative fractions. For sequencing, an Illumina NovaSeq 6000 was employed. Synthesis of TCR cDNA relied on 5'RACE template switching, a step that introduced a universal primer site along with unique molecular identifiers. Priming for cDNA synthesis came from both the TCR alpha and TCR beta constant segments. Libraries were amplified in two PCR steps, with sample barcodes and sequencing adapters added in the second step. Sequencing of the libraries was done on either Illumina HiSeq 2500 (2x100 bp) or NovaSeq (2x150 bp). Per the authors' processing: Demultiplexing of reads and collapsing into UMI consensus sequences were performed with MIGEC, and V(D)J alignment was carried out with MiXCR. Clonotypes responding to the vaccine were identified with edgeR on replicate PBMC samples, with the criteria of FDR below 0.01 and a log2 fold change above 5 up to day 15. CD4 or CD8 identity was assigned to each bulk clonotype according to whether the clonotype was present at higher abundance in the sequenced CD4 repertoire or the sequenced CD8 repertoire. TCRdb's own reprocessing of the public reads used fastp at Q25 and MiXCR and kept productive beta chains. Duplicate CDR3 protein sequences are folded into a single record with the most common DNA and genes. What appears here as the V and J calls and clone size reflects TCRdb's work, not the paper's. This sample lists approximately 250,000 distinct CDR3 sequences; roughly 4% were detected once. About 20% of the sample lies in the top ten.

A word on this clonotype: What antigen it recognizes has not been identified. Nothing much larger sits one base from this clone, and base qualities are not available.

From its cysteine to its phenylalanine, the CDR3 spans 16 amino acids. The read is trimmed to its CDR3 DNA, 48 bases read in frame from base 1. The germline V gene sets CDR1 to SGHDT and CDR2 to YYEEEE. Compared with germline, V lacks 3 bases and J lacks 0 bases; bases without a gene match: 7. Findings and caveats that apply to the study as a whole: Only two donors were included in the study, so the extent to which the findings can be generalized is limited. Because abundant contaminating clonotypes from the bulk population could be contained in FACS-sorted repertoires, computational filtering was required. After the booster, most clones that had expanded after primary vaccination were detected again (around 95% of CD4 and under 90% of CD8), suggesting broad maintenance of memory. A small fraction of clonotypes appeared in both the CD4 and CD8 compartments, likely as a result of convergent recombination. The secondary T-cell response was weaker than the primary response but faster, peaking on day 5 instead of day 15.

The TCR originated in a young man who received the YFV17D yellow fever vaccine. The V gene is TRBV5-6 and the J gene is TRBJ2-3; 7 junctional bases match TRBD2. Source: PBMCs, taken 15 days after the yellow fever booster vaccination. The nucleotide sequence reads as follows: TGTGCCAGCAGCTCGGGGGGAATCTCTAGCACAGATACGCAGTATTTT. This gives the protein CASSSGGISSTDTQYF.